One sample yielded the 10 T cell receptor beta chains listed below, sequenced in a study of blood T cell repertoires in COVID-19. Sequenced by immunoSEQ multiplex PCR; TCRdb stores in-frame clones only, minus some. Among 240,000 or so clones listed, approximately 82% were seen once. What was sequenced was peripheral blood. All receptors come from a woman older than 75 with acute or convalescent COVID-19.

The chain is built from TRBV12-2 and TRBJ2-7; TRBD2 is the table's D call, not checked against the DNA. TRBV12-2 is described as a pseudogene. The CDR3 is made up of 17 amino acids. The CDR3 DNA follows: TGTGCAAGTCGCCCGCTAGCGGGAACAGGGACCTCCTACGAGCAGTACTTC. Translated, it gives CASRPLAGTGTSYEQYF.

The chain is built from TRBV18 and TRBJ2-3; 8 bases map to TRBD2. The junction had 6 bases not matched to a gene; V was cut back by 6 bases and J by 4 bases. CDR3 size: 14 residues. In germline, CDR1 is KGHSH, CDR2 LQKENI. Written as DNA, the CDR3 is TGTGCCAGCTCCCCTGGGACTAGTGCAGATACGCAGTATTTT. It yields the protein CASSPGTSADTQYF. The full variable domain, rest sourced from reference TRBV18 and TRBJ2-3, is NAGVMQNPRHLVRRRGQEARLRCSPMKGHSHVYWYRQLPEEGLKFMVYLQKENIIDESGMPKERFSAEFPKEGPSILRIQQVVRGDSAAYFCASSPGTSADTQYFGPGTRLTVL.

This chain links TRBV21-1 with TRBJ2-7; TRBD2, as called in the table, went unchecked against the DNA. TRBV21-1 is a pseudogene locus. This CDR3 comprises 15 residues. In nucleotides, the CDR3 is TGTGCCAGCAGCAGCACTAGCGGGGGGCACTACGAGCAGTACTTC. Its translation: CASSSTSGGHYEQYF.

The chain employs TRBV4-2 and TRBJ1-2; D may be TRBD1 (5 bases). Trimming left V 1 base short and J 6 bases short, with 18 bases between. There are 16 residues in the CDR3. Germline V gene lookup returns CDR1 LGHNA and CDR2 YNFKEQ. The CDR3 DNA follows: TGTGCCAGCAGCCAAGGCGGGACCGGGACTGATAATGGCTACACCTTC. Translating gives CASSQGGTGTDNGYTF.

The chain recombines TRBV5-1 with TRBJ1-2; TRBD1 matches at 7 bases. The CDR3 extends over 15 amino acids. CDR1 SGHRS and CDR2 YFSETQ come from the germline V gene. V trimming: 0 bases; J trimming: 5 bases; junction bases outside the gene matches: 7. The chain's CDR3 is CASSLEGARGYGYTF. CDR3 bases: TGCGCCAGCAGCTTGGAGGGGGCCAGGGGATATGGCTACACCTTC.

This chain links TRBV3-1 (or the pseudogene TRBV3-2) with TRBJ1-2; no clear D gene. This CDR3 spans 14 amino acids. CDR1 LGHDT and CDR2 YNNKEL come from the germline V gene (reference sequence). The V end was cut by 6 bases, the J end by 1 base, with 12 bases between. CDR3 DNA: TGTGCCAGCAGGCCTGCCGGGATTAACTATGGCTACACCTTC. Translation: CASRPAGINYGYTF.

With regard to this clone: One end of the junction does not line up with germline, which may come from a read error. The chain links TRBV4-3 to TRBJ2-3, with 7 bases fitting TRBD1. This CDR3 contains 16 residues. Germline lookup yields CDR1 LGHNA and CDR2 YSLEER. The CDR3 DNA follows: TGCGCCAGCAGCCAAGACCGACAGGGTCCCACAGATATTTTGAATTTT. The encoded protein is CASSQDRQGPTDILNF.

The genes are TRBV2 and TRBJ1-1; maybe TRBD1 (6 bases). The V end lost 6 bases, the J end lost 3 bases, and 26 bases lay between the germline ends. Germline V gene lookup returns CDR1 SNHLY and CDR2 FYNNEI. The CDR3 runs 18 residues. This chain's CDR3 is CASSKEGGGGRSYTEAFF. CDR3 DNA: TGTGCCAGCAGCAAGGAGGGCGGGGGCGGACGATCTTACACTGAAGCTTTCTTT.

V usage is TRBV27 and J usage is TRBJ2-3, with TRBD2 identical over 14 bases. Germline lookup yields CDR1 MNHEY and CDR2 SMNVEV (reference sequence). This CDR3 is 17 amino acids long. V trimming: 5 bases; J trimming: 4 bases; junction bases outside the gene matches: 8. The CDR3, as DNA: TGTGCCAGCAGTCTCGGGACTAGCGGGGGAGTGGCAGATACGCAGTATTTT. It specifies CASSLGTSGGVADTQYF.

V usage is TRBV3-1 (or the pseudogene TRBV3-2) and J usage is TRBJ2-5; 8 bases fit TRBD2. CDR3 length: 18 amino acids. Trimming at V came to 1 base and at J to 1 base, leaving 11 bases not matched to a gene. Germline CDR1 reads LGHDT; CDR2 reads YNNKEL (reference sequence). Here the CDR3 reads CASSQGRTSGGGQETQYF. CDR3 nucleotide sequence: TGTGCCAGCAGCCAAGGCCGTACGAGCGGGGGTGGCCAAGAGACCCAGTACTTC.